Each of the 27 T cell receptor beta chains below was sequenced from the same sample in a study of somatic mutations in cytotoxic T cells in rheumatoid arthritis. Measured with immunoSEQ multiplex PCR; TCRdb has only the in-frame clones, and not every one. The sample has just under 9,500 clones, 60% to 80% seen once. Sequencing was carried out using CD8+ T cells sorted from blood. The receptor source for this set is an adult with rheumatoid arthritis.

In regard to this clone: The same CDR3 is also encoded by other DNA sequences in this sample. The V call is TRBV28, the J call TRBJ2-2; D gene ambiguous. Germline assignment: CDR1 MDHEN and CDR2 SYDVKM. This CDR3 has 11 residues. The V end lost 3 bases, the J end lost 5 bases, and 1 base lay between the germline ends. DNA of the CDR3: TGTGCCAGCAGTTTTACCGGGGAGCTGTTTTTT. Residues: CASSFTGELFF.

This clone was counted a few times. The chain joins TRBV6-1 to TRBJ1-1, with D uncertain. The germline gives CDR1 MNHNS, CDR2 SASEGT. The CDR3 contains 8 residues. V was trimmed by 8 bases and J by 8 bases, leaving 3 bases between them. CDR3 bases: TGTGCCAGCGCAGAAGCTTTCTTT. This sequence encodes CASAEAFF.

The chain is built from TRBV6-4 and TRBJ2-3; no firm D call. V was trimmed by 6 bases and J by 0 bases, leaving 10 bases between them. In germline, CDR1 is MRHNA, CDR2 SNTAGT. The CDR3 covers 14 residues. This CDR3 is CASSHGASTDTQYF. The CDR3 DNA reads TGTGCCAGCAGCCACGGAGCGAGCACAGATACGCAGTATTTT.

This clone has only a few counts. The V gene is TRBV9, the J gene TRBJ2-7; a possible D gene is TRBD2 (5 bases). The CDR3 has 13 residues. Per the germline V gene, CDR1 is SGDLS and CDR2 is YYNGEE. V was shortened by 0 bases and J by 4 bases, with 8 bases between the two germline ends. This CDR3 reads CASSVATGYEQYF. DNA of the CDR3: TGTGCCAGCAGCGTAGCTACGGGATACGAGCAGTACTTC.

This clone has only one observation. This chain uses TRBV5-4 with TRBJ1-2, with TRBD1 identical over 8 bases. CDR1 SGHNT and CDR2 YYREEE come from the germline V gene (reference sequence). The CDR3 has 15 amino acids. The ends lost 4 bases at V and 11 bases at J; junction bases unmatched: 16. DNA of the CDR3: TGTGCCAGCAGCCTCAGCGCCGGGACAGGCTATGAATACACCTTC. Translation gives CASSLSAGTGYEYTF.

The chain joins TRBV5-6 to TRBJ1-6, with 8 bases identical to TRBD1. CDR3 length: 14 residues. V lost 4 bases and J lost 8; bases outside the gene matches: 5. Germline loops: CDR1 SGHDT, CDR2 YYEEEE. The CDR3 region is CASSLDRVDSPLHF. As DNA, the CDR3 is TGTGCCAGCAGCCTGGACAGGGTTGATTCACCCCTCCACTTT.

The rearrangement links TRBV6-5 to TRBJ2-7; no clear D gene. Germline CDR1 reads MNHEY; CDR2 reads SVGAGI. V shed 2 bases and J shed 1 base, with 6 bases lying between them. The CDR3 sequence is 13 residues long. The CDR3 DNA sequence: TGTGCCAGCAGTTACCGGCCATCCTACGAGCAGTACTTC. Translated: CASSYRPSYEQYF.

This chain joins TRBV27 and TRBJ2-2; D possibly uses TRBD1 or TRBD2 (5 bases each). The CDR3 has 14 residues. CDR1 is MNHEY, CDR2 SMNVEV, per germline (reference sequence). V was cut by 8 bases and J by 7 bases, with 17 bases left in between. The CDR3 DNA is TGTGCCAGCCGAAAATTGGGGGAAGTCGGGGAGCTGTTTTTT. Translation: CASRKLGEVGELFF.

The CDR3 reads CASSPSSSGELFF. CDR3 coding DNA: TGCGCCAGCAGCCCCTCCTCCTCCGGGGAGCTGTTTTTT. The chain recombines TRBV4-1 with TRBJ2-2; D is undetermined. V was pared by 4 bases and J by 6 bases, with 9 bases between. The CDR3 extends over 13 amino acids. Germline V gene lookup returns CDR1 MGHRA and CDR2 YSYEKL.

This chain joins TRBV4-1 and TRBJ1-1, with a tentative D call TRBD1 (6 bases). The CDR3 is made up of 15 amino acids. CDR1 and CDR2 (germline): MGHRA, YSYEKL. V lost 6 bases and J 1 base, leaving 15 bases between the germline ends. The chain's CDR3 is CASRPYGQSNTEAFF. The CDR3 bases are TGCGCCAGCAGACCGTACGGACAGTCGAACACTGAAGCTTTCTTT.

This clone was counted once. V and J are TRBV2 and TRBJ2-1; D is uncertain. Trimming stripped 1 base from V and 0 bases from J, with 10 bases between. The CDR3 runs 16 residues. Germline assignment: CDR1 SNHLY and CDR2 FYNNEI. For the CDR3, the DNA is TGTGCCAGCAGTGAAGTTGCGCACAGCTCCTACAATGAGCAGTTCTTC. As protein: CASSEVAHSSYNEQFF.

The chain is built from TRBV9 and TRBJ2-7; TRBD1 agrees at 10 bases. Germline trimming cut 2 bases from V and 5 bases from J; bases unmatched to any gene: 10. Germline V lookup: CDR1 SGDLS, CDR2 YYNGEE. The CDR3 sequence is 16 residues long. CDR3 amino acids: CASSVTTGTGVHEQYF. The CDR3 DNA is TGTGCCAGCAGCGTCACTACCGGGACAGGGGTCCACGAGCAGTACTTC.

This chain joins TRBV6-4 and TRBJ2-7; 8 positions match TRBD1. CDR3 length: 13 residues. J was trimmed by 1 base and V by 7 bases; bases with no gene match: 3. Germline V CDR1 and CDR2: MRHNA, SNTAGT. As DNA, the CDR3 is TGTGCCAGCAAACGGGACAGGTCCTACGAGCAGTACTTC. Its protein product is CASKRDRSYEQYF.

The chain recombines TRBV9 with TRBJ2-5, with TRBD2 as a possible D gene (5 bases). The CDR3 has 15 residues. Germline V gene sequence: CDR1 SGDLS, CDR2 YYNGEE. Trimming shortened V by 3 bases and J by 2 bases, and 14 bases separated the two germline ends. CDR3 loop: CASSETGNLQETQYF. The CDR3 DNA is TGTGCCAGCAGCGAAACCGGGAACCTTCAAGAGACCCAGTACTTC.

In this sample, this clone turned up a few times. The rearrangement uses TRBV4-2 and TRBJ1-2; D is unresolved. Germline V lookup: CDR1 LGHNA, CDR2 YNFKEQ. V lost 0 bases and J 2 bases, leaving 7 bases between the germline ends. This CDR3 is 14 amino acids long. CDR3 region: CASSQDMGNYGYTF. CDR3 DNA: TGTGCCAGCAGCCAAGATATGGGGAACTATGGCTACACCTTC.

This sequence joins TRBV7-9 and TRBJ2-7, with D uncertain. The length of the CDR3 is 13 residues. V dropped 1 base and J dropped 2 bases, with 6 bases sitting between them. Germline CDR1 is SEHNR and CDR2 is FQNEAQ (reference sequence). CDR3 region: CASSLGSAYEQYF. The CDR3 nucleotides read TGTGCCAGCAGCTTAGGGTCCGCCTACGAGCAGTACTTC.

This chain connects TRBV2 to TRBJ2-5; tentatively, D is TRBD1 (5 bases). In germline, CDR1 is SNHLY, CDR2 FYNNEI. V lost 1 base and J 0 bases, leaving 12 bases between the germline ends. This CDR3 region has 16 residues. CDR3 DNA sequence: TGTGCCAGCAGTGAAGGGCAGGGCAGGTACCAAGAGACCCAGTACTTC. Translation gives CASSEGQGRYQETQYF.

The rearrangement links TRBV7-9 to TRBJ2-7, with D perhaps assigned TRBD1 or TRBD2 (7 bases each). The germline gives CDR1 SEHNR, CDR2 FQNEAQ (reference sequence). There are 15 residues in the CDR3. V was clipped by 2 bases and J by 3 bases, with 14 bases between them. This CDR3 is CASSLFRGGGYEQYF. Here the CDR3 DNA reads TGTGCCAGCAGCTTATTCAGGGGGGGAGGCTACGAGCAGTACTTC. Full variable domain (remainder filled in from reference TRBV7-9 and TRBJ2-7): DTGVSQNPRHKITKRGQNVTFRCDPISEHNRLYWYRQTLGQGPEFLTYFQNEAQLEKSRLLSDRFSAERPKGSFSTLEIQRTEQGDSAMYLCASSLFRGGGYEQYFGPGTRLTVT.

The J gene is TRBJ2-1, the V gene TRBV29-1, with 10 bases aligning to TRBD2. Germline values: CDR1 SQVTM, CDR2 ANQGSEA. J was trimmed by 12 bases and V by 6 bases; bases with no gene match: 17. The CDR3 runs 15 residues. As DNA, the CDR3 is TGCAGCGTGACCCTTTCGAGCGGGGGGGCATTAGGGCAGTTCTTC. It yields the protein CSVTLSSGGALGQFF.

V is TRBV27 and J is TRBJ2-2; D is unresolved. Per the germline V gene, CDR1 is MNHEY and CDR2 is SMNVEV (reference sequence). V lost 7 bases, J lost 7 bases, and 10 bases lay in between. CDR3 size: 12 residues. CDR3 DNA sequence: TGTGCCAGCATGAGAGGTGACGGGGAGCTGTTTTTT. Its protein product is CASMRGDGELFF.

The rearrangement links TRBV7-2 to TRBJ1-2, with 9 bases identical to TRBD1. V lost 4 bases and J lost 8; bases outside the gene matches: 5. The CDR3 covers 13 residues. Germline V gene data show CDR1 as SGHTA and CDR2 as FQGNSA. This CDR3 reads CASSSWTGEGYTF. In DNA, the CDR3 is TGTGCCAGCAGCTCATGGACAGGGGAAGGCTACACCTTC.

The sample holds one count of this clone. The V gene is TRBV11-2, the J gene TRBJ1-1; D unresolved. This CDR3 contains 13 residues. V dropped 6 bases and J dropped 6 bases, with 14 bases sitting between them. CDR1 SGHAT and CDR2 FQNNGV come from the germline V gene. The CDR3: CASSHLPQAEAFF. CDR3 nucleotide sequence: TGTGCCAGCAGTCATTTACCCCAGGCTGAAGCTTTCTTT.

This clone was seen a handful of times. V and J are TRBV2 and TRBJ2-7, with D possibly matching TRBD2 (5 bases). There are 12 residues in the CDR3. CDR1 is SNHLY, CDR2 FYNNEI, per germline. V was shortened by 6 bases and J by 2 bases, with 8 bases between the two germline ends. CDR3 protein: CASRDLPYEQYF. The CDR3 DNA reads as TGTGCCAGCAGGGACTTACCCTACGAGCAGTACTTC.

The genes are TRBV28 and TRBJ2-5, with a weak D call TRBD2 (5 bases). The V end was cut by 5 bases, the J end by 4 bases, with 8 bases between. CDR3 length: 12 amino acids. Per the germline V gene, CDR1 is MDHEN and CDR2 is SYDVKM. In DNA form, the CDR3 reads TGTGCCAGCAGTGCCCGGGGAGAGACCCAGTACTTC. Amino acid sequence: CASSARGETQYF.

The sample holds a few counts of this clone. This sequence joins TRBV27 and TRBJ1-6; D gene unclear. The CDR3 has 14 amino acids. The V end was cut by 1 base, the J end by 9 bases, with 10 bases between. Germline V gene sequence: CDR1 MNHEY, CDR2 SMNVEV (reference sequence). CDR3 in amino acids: CASSLLGIGSPLHF. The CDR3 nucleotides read TGTGCCAGCAGTTTATTGGGAATCGGTTCACCCCTCCACTTT.

Written as DNA, the CDR3 is TGTGCCAGCAGCACGGGCCTAGACAATGAGCAGTTCTTC. It specifies CASSTGLDNEQFF. The chain has TRBV7-3 and TRBJ2-1; D unclear. This CDR3 has 13 residues. Trimming stripped 5 bases from V and 5 bases from J, with 10 bases between. CDR1 and CDR2 (germline): SGHTA, FQGTGA.

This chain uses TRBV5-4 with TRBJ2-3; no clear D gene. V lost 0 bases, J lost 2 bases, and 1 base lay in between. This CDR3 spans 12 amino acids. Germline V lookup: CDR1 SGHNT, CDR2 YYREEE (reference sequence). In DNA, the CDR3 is TGTGCCAGCAGCTTGGACACAGATACGCAGTATTTT. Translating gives CASSLDTDTQYF.